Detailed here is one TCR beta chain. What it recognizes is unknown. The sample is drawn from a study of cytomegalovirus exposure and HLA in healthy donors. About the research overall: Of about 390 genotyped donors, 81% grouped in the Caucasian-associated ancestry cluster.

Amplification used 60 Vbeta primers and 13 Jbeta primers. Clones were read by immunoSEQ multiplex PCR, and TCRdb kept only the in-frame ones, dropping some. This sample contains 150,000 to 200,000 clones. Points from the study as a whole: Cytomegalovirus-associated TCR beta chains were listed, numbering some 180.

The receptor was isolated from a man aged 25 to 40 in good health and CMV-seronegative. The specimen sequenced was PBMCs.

The CDR3 reads CASSLAWAAPNEKLFF. The CDR3 bases are TGCGCCAGCAGCTTGGCCTGGGCAGCACCTAATGAAAAACTGTTTTTT. V and J are TRBV5-1 and TRBJ1-4, with D unclear. V lost 0 bases to trimming and J lost 3 bases, with 12 bases between them. Germline V gene sequence: CDR1 SGHRS, CDR2 YFSETQ. The CDR3 is 16 residues long.